This TCR beta chain was identified during a study of T cell responses to AZD1222 COVID-19 vaccine. Method: immunoSEQ multiplex PCR; TCRdb's copy keeps in-frame clones and lacks some. The sample contains 150,000 or so clones, about 91% of which appear only once. The V gene's germline CDR1 is SGHTA and CDR2 FQGTGA. With V trimmed by 4 bases and J by 7 bases, 6 bases remained unmatched. This CDR3 contains 16 residues. The sequencing used peripheral blood, collected on day 0 of AZD1222 vaccination. This chain connects TRBV7-3 to TRBJ2-3; 15 bases line up with TRBD2. This TCR was sampled from an adult in good health. The CDR3 here is CASSWTSGRAANTQYF. CDR3 nucleotide sequence: TGTGCCAGCAGCTGGACTAGCGGGAGGGCCGCAAATACGCAGTATTTT.